This TCR beta chain emerged from a study of cytomegalovirus exposure and HLA in healthy donors. Regarding the study as a whole: Later analysis reportedly placed an Asian-associated ancestry cluster below the roughly 700-donor mean in N-insertions. Researchers catalogued approximately 170 TCR beta chains as cytomegalovirus-associated.

Germline trimming cut 4 bases from V and 8 bases from J; bases unmatched to any gene: 3. The CDR3 is 12 amino acids. Per the germline V gene, CDR1 is SGHKS and CDR2 is YYEKEE (reference sequence). Vbeta (60) and Jbeta (13) primers were used in the PCR. In the authors' methods: About 12 million shared chains were among the 60 million to 80 million unique TCR beta chains that a later analysis counted. The method was immunoSEQ multiplex PCR; TCRdb's version includes in-frame clones alone and lacks a portion of them. That table gives V, J and clone size, and the DNA gave D and trimming. The table has about 150,000 clones, over 8% seen once; the top ten hold around 1.9%. About this clone itself: Its antigen is not known.

The chain has TRBV5-5 and TRBJ1-2, with TRBD1 matching over 9 bases. The sequenced material came from PBMCs. This receptor was identified in a male donor in good health and CMV-seronegative. The CDR3: CASSRDRDGYTF. CDR3 nucleotides: TGTGCCAGCAGCCGGGACAGGGACGGCTACACCTTC.